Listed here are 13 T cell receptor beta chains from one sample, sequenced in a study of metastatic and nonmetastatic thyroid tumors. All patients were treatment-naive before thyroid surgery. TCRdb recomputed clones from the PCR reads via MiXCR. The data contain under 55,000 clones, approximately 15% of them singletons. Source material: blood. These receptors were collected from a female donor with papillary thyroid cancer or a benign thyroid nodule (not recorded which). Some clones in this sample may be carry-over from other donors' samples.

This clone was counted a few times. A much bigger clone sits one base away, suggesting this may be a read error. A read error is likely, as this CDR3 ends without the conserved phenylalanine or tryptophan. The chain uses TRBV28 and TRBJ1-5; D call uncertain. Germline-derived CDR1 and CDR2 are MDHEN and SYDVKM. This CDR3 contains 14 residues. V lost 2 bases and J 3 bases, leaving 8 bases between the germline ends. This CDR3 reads CASSLANVNQPQHL. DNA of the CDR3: TGTGCCAGCAGTTTAGCAAACGTCAATCAGCCCCAGCATCTT.

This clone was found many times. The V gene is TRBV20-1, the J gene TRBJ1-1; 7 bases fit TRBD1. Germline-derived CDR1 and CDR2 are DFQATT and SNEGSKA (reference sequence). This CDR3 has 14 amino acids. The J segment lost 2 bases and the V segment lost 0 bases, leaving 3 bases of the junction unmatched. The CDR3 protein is CSARDRDRNTEAFF. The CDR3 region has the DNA TGCAGTGCTAGAGATAGGGACAGAAACACTGAAGCTTTCTTT.

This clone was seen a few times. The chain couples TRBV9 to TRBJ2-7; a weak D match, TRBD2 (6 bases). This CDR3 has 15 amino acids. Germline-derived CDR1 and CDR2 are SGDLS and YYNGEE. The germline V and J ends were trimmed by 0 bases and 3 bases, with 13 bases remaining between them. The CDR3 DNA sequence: TGTGCCAGCAGCGTAGCACCTCTAGCGAGCTACGAGCAGTACTTC. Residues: CASSVAPLASYEQYF.

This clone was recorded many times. CDR3 amino acids: CASSLVGHQETQYF. CDR3 DNA: TGTGCCAGCAGTTTAGTTGGACACCAAGAGACCCAGTACTTC. The V and J genes are TRBV12-3 or TRBV12-4 and TRBJ2-5; D is unclear. The CDR3 sequence is 14 residues long. V was trimmed by 1 base and J by 0 bases, leaving 6 bases between them.

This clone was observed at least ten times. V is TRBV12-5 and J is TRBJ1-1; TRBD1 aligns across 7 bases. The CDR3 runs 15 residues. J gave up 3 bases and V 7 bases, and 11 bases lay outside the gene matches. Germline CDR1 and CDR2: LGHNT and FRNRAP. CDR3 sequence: CASARGGVGDTEAFF. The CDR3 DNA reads TGTGCTAGTGCCAGGGGGGGCGTTGGGGACACTGAAGCTTTCTTT.

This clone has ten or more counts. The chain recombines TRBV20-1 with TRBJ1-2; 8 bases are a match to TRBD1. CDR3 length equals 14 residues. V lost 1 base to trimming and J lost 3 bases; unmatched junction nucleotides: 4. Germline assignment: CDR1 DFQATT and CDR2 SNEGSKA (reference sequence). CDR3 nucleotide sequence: TGCAGTGCTAGAGTCACAGGGGGTTACTATGGCTACACCTTC. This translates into CSARVTGGYYGYTF.

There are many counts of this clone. CDR3 loop: CSAREFGTTEQYF. The CDR3 nucleotides read TGCAGTGCTAGAGAATTCGGGACTACCGAGCAGTATTTT. V is TRBV20-1 and J is TRBJ2-3; 7 nucleotides line up with TRBD2. V was clipped by 0 bases and J by 11 bases; unmatched bases: 8. The CDR3 loop spans 13 amino acids. CDR1 is DFQATT, CDR2 SNEGSKA, per germline (reference sequence).

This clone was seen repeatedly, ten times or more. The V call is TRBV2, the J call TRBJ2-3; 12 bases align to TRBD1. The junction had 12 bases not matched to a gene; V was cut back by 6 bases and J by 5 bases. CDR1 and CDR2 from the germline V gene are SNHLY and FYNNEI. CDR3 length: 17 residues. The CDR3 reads CASSSSTGTGGRDTQYF. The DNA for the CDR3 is TGTGCCAGCAGCTCCTCCACCGGGACAGGGGGCAGAGATACGCAGTATTTT.

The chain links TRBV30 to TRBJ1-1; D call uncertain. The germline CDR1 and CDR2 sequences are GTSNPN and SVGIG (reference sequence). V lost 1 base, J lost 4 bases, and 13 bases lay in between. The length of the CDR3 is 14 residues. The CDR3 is CAWSGGLGSTEAFF. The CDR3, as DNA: TGTGCCTGGAGTGGGGGATTAGGGAGCACTGAAGCTTTCTTT. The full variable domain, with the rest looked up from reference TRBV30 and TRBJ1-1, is SQTIHQWPATLVQPVGSPLSLECTVEGTSNPNLYWYRQAAGRGLQLLFYSVGIGQISSEVPQNLSASRPQDRQFILSSKKLLLSDSGFYLCAWSGGLGSTEAFFGQGTRLTVV.

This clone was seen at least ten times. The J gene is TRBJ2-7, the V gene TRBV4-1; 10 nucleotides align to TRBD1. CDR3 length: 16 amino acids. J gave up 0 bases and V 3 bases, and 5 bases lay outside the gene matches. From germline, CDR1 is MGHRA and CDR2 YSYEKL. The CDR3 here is CASSHPRTGGSYEQYF. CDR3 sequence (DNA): TGCGCCAGCAGCCATCCGAGGACAGGGGGCTCCTACGAGCAGTACTTC.

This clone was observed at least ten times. DNA of the CDR3: TGTGCCAGCAGCCCTAGCGGGGGGGACACTGAAGCTTTCTTT. It codes for CASSPSGGDTEAFF. The chain recombines TRBV9 with TRBJ1-1, with D perhaps matching TRBD1 (5 bases). Looked up from germline, CDR1 is SGDLS and CDR2 is YYNGEE. The length of the CDR3 is 14 residues. The V gene lost 4 bases and the J gene lost 3 bases, with 13 bases spanning the gap.

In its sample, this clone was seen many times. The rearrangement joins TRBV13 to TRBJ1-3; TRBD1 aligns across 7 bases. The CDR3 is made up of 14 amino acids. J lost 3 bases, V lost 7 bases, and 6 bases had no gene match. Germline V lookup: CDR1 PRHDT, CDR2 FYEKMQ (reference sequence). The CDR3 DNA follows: TGTGCCAGCACCCACAGGGGAGGTGGAAACACCATATATTTT. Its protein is CASTHRGGGNTIYF.

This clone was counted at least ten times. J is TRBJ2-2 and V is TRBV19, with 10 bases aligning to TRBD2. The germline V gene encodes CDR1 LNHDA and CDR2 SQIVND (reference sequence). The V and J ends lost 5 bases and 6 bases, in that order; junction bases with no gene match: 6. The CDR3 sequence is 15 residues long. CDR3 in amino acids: CASSRSTSGSGELFF. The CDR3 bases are TGTGCCAGTAGTCGGTCGACTAGCGGGTCCGGGGAGCTGTTTTTT.